This TCR beta chain was captured in a study of a mutant IDH1 vaccine in newly diagnosed glioma. Turning to the study itself: Patients got their first vaccination 4-6 weeks after radiotherapy alone, or with temozolomide cycles.

Specified time point: week 35, safety follow-up. Every vaccine dose comprised 300 ug of mutant IDH1 20-mer peptide plus topical imiquimod. Donors had new IDH1-mutant astrocytomas of WHO grade 3 or 4 (ATRX-lost). Measured with immunoSEQ multiplex PCR; TCRdb has only the in-frame clones, and not every one. The sample includes tens of thousands of clones, about 87% of them seen just once. This CDR3 comprises 13 residues. In germline, CDR1 is GTSNPN, CDR2 SVGIG (reference sequence). Turning to this clone: The antigen remains undetermined. One end of the junction does not line up with germline, which may come from a read error.

The chain joins TRBV30 to TRBJ1-2; D is possibly TRBD1 (5 bases). The sample in question was PBMCs, obtained from a glioma patient whose treatment included an IDH1 peptide vaccine. The receptor's source is a man aged 30 to 45 with glioma. CDR3 nucleotides: TGTGCCTGGAGTGGGGGGAACTACTACGGCTACACCTTC. This gives the protein CAWSGGNYYGYTF.